One T cell receptor beta chain is described in this entry. Its antigen is not identified. Possible read error: a much larger clone is one base away. Germline CDR1 reads MNHEY; CDR2 reads SMNVEV (reference sequence). CDR3 size: 11 residues. V was pared by 6 bases and J by 5 bases, with 8 bases between. Replicate PCRs for sorted subsets used approximately 190 ng DNA; this equaled 25,000 to 30,000 T cell genomes. Libraries were prepared by immunoSEQ multiplex PCR; TCRdb keeps only in-frame clonotypes and omits some of them. The repertoire consists of about 1 million clones, with about 74% occurring once and the leading ten covering roughly 1.5%. This record belongs to a study of shared clonotypes between healthy human individuals. Across the study: CD4 naive and memory got three plates each, CD8 naive two, CD8 memory one. Study-wide results and caveats: Owing to a small donor count, the genetic and exposure-history diversity represented was limited.

Sequencing input: memory CD4+ T cells sorted from blood. The subset is: CD45RA-negative fraction. The clonotype was recovered from a man aged 18 to 29 in good health. The V gene is TRBV27, the J gene TRBJ2-7; D not resolved. The CDR3 nucleotides are TGTGCCAGCAGAGGGTTCGACGAGCAGTACTTC. Translating gives CASRGFDEQYF.